This T cell receptor (beta chain) is drawn from a study of T cells after yellow fever vaccination. 5'RACE template switching produced TCR cDNA carrying a universal primer site and UMIs. TCRdb independently ran MiXCR on the 5' RACE reads; one entry per CDR3 protein. Of a few hundred thousand distinct CDR3 sequences listed, 17% are singletons. Findings and limits, study-wide: Some clonotypes were seen in both the CD4 and the CD8 compartments. These made up a small share and likely arose from convergent recombination. In post-booster samples, most primary-vaccination clones reappeared (96% CD4, around 87% CD8). Abundant clonotypes from the bulk population could have been carried over as contaminants into FACS-sorted repertoires.

The CDR3 has 15 amino acids. The germline gives CDR1 SGHRS, CDR2 YFSETQ. J was trimmed by 3 bases and V by 6 bases; bases with no gene match: 8. With respect to this clonotype: Its antigen is unknown.

The clonotype originates from a man aged 18 to 29 who received the YFV17D yellow fever vaccine. This specimen was PBMCs, taken 4 to 6 days after the first yellow fever vaccination. The chain combines TRBV5-1 with TRBJ2-2, with TRBD1 identical over 7 bases. CDR3 DNA: TGCGCCAGCAACCGACAGGGTTGGGACACCGGGGAGCTGTTTTTT. Protein: CASNRQGWDTGELFF.